In this sample, the clone carrying this T cell receptor (beta chain) turned up a few times. Antigen: not known. The authors extracted RNA and reverse transcribed it into cDNA as the sequencing template. Measured with immunoSEQ multiplex PCR; TCRdb has only the in-frame clones, and not every one. The sample gives a few hundred thousand clones, around two fifths of which show up once; under 0.55% is in the top ten. The treatment: oral pan-JAK inhibitor, 5-10 mg twice daily. This specimen belongs to a study of CD8+ T cells in alopecia areata. About the research overall: For the treated group, dosing was oral tofacitinib at 5 to 10 mg twice daily. Study outcomes and limitations: Many expanded lesional clones remained in scalp and blood on tofacitinib. Among the cells sequenced in scalp samples are also the resident alphabeta T cells of normal skin.

The CDR3 has 16 residues. Deletions cut 1 base from V and 3 bases from J, with 14 bases between. Per the germline V gene, CDR1 is KGHSH and CDR2 is LQKENI. The starting material was CD4+ T cells sorted from blood, obtained at week 34, from a patient treated with tofacitinib. This TCR came from a human donor with alopecia areata. This chain uses TRBV18 with TRBJ2-3, with D possibly matching TRBD2 (6 bases). The CDR3 DNA follows: TGTGCCAGCTCACCACGAGCTAGCGCGAGTACAGATACGCAGTATTTT. Its translation: CASSPRASASTDTQYF.